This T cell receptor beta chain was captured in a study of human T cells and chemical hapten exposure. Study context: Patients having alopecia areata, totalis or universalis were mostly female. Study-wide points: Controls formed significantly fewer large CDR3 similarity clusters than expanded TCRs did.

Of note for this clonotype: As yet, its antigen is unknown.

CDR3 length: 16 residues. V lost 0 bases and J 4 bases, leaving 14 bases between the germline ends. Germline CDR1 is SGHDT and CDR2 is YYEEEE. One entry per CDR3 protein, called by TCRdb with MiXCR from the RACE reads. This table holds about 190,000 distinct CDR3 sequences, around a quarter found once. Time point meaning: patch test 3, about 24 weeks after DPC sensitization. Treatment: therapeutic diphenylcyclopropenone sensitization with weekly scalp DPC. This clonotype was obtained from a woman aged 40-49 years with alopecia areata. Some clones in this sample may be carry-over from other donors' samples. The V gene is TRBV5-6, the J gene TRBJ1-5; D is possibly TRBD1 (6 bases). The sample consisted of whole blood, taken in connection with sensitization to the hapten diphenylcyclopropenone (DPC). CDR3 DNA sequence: TGTGCCAGCAGCTTGGCCGGGGGGACACTAAATCAGCCCCAGCATTTT. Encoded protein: CASSLAGGTLNQPQHF.